This is a list of T cell receptor beta chains from one sample in a study of T cell responses to AZD1222 COVID-19 vaccine. Assay: immunoSEQ multiplex PCR; the TCRdb copy retains only in-frame clones and omits some. The repertoire holds 210,000 or so clones, with roughly 94% as singletons. Sequenced material: peripheral blood, taken 28 days after the second dose of the MenACWY control vaccine. These receptor sequences come from an adult who received the MenACWY meningococcal vaccine as a control. Both conserved end residues are part of each CDR3. D genes are given only for firm matches. Clone size is stated in some rows and not others, as once, few, many or a class when expanded.

d_gene	abundance	v_gene	j_gene	CDR3nt	CDR3aa
-	once	TRBV27	TRBJ1-6	TGTGCCAGCAGTCAGCCCAATTCACCCCTCCACTTT	CASSQPNSPLHF
TRBD1	-	TRBV4-1	TRBJ2-1	TGCGCCAGCAGCCATCCGGGACAGGGATCCAATGAGCAGTTCTTC	CASSHPGQGSNEQFF
-	-	TRBV20-1	TRBJ2-1	TGCAGTGCTAGTTGGGAAAGTGAGCAGTTCTTC	CSASWESEQFF
-	-	TRBV6-5	TRBJ2-6	TGTGCCAGCACGGATCTCTCTGGGGCCAACGTCCTGACTTTC	CASTDLSGANVLTF
-	-	TRBV7-6	TRBJ2-5	TGTGCCAGCAGCTTAGCATGGGAAGGAGAGACCCAGTACTTC	CASSLAWEGETQYF
-	-	TRBV6-1	TRBJ1-5	TGTGCCAGCAGTGATCTAAATAAGGATCAGCCCCAGCATTTT	CASSDLNKDQPQHF
TRBD1	once	TRBV7-2	TRBJ2-7	TGTGCCAGCAGCTTAGCGGGACAGGGGTTGTGGGAGCAGTACTTC	CASSLAGQGLWEQYF
-	-	TRBV20-1	TRBJ2-7	TGCAGTGCAGGGGCAGGACCTGAGCAGTACTTC	CSAGAGPEQYF
-	-	TRBV5-4	TRBJ2-2	TGTGCCAGCAGCTTGGTGTCCGGGGACACCGGGGAGCTGTTTTTT	CASSLVSGDTGELFF
-	few	TRBV6-2/TRBV6-3	TRBJ2-2	TGTGCCAGCAGCACAAACACCGGGGAGCTGTTTTTT	CASSTNTGELFF
TRBD1	-	TRBV9	TRBJ1-2	TGTGCCAGCAGCGCCGGGACAGGGTCCCCTAACTATGGCTACACCTTC	CASSAGTGSPNYGYTF
-	-	TRBV29-1	TRBJ2-2	TGCAGCGTCCCACAGGGCACCGGGGAGCTGTTTTTT	CSVPQGTGELFF
-	-	TRBV9	TRBJ1-2	TGTGCCAGCAAGACAGGTCACTATGGCTACACCTTC	CASKTGHYGYTF
TRBD2	-	TRBV4-1	TRBJ2-4	TGCGCCAGCAGACCCATGGGCGGGGGGGCCGGCGACAAAAACATTCAGTACTTC	CASRPMGGGAGDKNIQYF
TRBD1	-	TRBV7-2	TRBJ1-1	TGTGCCAGCAGCTTGGACAGGGGCGGCGGCACTGAAGCTTTCTTT	CASSLDRGGGTEAFF
-	-	TRBV27	TRBJ2-7	TGTGCCAGCAGTTTCAGGGGATCCTACGAGCAGTACTTC	CASSFRGSYEQYF
-	-	TRBV2	TRBJ1-1	TGTGCCAGCCCTTCACCAAGGGCTGAAGCTTTCTTT	CASPSPRAEAFF
-	-	TRBV4-3	TRBJ2-1	TGCGCCAGCAGCCCGCGTGGAGGGAATGAGCAGTTCTTC	CASSPRGGNEQFF
-	-	TRBV18	TRBJ1-3	TGTGCCAGCTCACCACAGGTCACAGGGTTACTGGAAAACACCATATATTTT	CASSPQVTGLLENTIYF
TRBD1	-	TRBV4-2	TRBJ2-7	TGTGCCAGCAGCCGTCGGGGAGAGGGACAGGGCTACGAGCAGTACTTC	CASSRRGEGQGYEQYF
TRBD1	-	TRBV2	TRBJ2-1	TGTGCCAGCGGCCGGGACAGGGTTTACAATGAGCAGTTCTTC	CASGRDRVYNEQFF
TRBD1	-	TRBV24-1	TRBJ2-3	TGTGCCACCAGTGATCCCCCGCCAGGGGGTAATGCAGATACGCAGTATTTT	CATSDPPPGGNADTQYF
TRBD1	-	TRBV10-1	TRBJ1-4	TGCGCCAGCAGTGAGACAGGGGGGGCCGAAAAACTGTTTTTT	CASSETGGAEKLFF
TRBD2	-	TRBV27	TRBJ2-7	TGTGCCAGCAGTTTTGCCTGGGGGACTAGCGGGAGGTCCTACGAGCAGTACTTC	CASSFAWGTSGRSYEQYF
TRBD2	-	TRBV9	TRBJ2-1	TGTGCCAGCAGCCCCACCAGACTAGCGGGGGTTAACAATGAGCAGTTCTTC	CASSPTRLAGVNNEQFF
-	-	TRBV3-1/TRBV3-2	TRBJ2-1	TGTGCCAGCAGCCAAGCGGCAGGGGTTTGGGGCTACAATGAGCAGTTCTTC	CASSQAAGVWGYNEQFF
-	-	TRBV5-6	TRBJ2-1	TGTGCCAGCAGCTTATCACTAGTCTACAATGAGCAGTTCTTC	CASSLSLVYNEQFF
-	-	TRBV9	TRBJ2-7	TGTGCCAGCAGCTTCGACCAGGATGGGGAGCAGTACTTC	CASSFDQDGEQYF
TRBD1	-	TRBV28	TRBJ2-7	TGTGCCAGCAGTCAATGGACAGGGGCCTACGAGCAGTACTTC	CASSQWTGAYEQYF
TRBD2	-	TRBV27	TRBJ2-3	TGTGCCAGCAGGATTAGCGGGGGCCGCACAGATACGCAGTATTTT	CASRISGGRTDTQYF
-	-	TRBV6-5	TRBJ2-5	TGTGCCAGCAGTTACGGCAGCCTGCAAGAGACCCAGTACTTC	CASSYGSLQETQYF
TRBD1	-	TRBV28	TRBJ2-5	TGTGCCAGCAAAAATACAGGGGGCATACAAGAGACCCAGTACTTC	CASKNTGGIQETQYF
TRBD1	-	TRBV28	TRBJ1-2	TGTGCCAGCATACCCGCCCAGGGGGGCGGAAACTATGGCTACACCTTC	CASIPAQGGGNYGYTF
-	-	TRBV11-2	TRBJ2-7	TGTGCCAGCAGCTTAGATCGTGTTAGTCTCGGCGAGCAGTACTTC	CASSLDRVSLGEQYF
TRBD1	-	TRBV10-3	TRBJ1-2	TGTGCCATCAGTGATTCCCCAGGACAGGCTGCCTATGGCTACACCTTC	CAISDSPGQAAYGYTF
-	few	TRBV6-5	TRBJ2-2	TGTGCCAGCATAAAGGGAGCGGTGACCGGGGAGCTGTTTTTT	CASIKGAVTGELFF
TRBD1	-	TRBV7-9	TRBJ2-7	TGTGCCAGCAGCGACCGACAGGGGAATCACGAGCAGTACTTC	CASSDRQGNHEQYF
TRBD1	-	TRBV9	TRBJ2-3	TGTGCCAGCAGCGTACGTACAGGGGCTCGCACAGATACGCAGTATTTT	CASSVRTGARTDTQYF
-	-	TRBV5-6	TRBJ2-7	TGTGCCAGCAGCTCCGGACAACACTACGAGCAGTACTTC	CASSSGQHYEQYF
-	-	TRBV28	TRBJ2-5	TGTGCCAGCAGCGGACCAGGAGAGACCCAGTACTTC	CASSGPGETQYF
-	-	TRBV28	TRBJ2-3	TGTGCCAGCAGCCGCTTCCCTCGGGCGGGGAATCCCACAGATACGCAGTATTTT	CASSRFPRAGNPTDTQYF
-	once	TRBV11-3	TRBJ2-3	TGTGCCAGCAGCTTAGCCTTCGGGACAGATACGCAGTATTTT	CASSLAFGTDTQYF
-	-	TRBV28	TRBJ2-1	TGTGCCAGCAGTTTAAGGGTGAATGAGCAGTTCTTC	CASSLRVNEQFF
TRBD1	-	TRBV28	TRBJ2-7	TGTGCCAGCAGTTTGGGGACAGGGATATACGAGCAGTACTTC	CASSLGTGIYEQYF
-	once	TRBV29-1	TRBJ2-3	TGCAGCGTTGAAACGGCGGGGCCAGATACGCAGTATTTT	CSVETAGPDTQYF
-	-	TRBV5-1	TRBJ2-3	TGCGCCAGCACCGCATCGCTCGGGGGGCGCACAGATACGCAGTATTTT	CASTASLGGRTDTQYF
TRBD2	-	TRBV2	TRBJ2-2	TGTGCCAGCAGTGAAGTCAGGGAGGGCACCGGGGAGCTGTTTTTT	CASSEVREGTGELFF
TRBD1	-	TRBV2	TRBJ1-1	TGTGCCAGCAGTGAGACAGGGATTTCGGCTTTCTTT	CASSETGISAFF
-	-	TRBV28	TRBJ1-2	TGTGCCAGCAGTTTAGGGGCACAGAACTATGGCTACACCTTC	CASSLGAQNYGYTF
-	once	TRBV5-4	TRBJ1-2	TGTGCCAGCAGCCTAGGGACCTCTAACTATGGCTACACCTTC	CASSLGTSNYGYTF
TRBD1	-	TRBV4-1	TRBJ2-3	TGCGCCAGCAGCCAAGAACAGGGGGCTCGCACAGATACGCAGTATTTT	CASSQEQGARTDTQYF
-	-	TRBV3-1/TRBV3-2	TRBJ2-7	TGTGCCAGCAGCCAAGATGAGTGTACCGAGCAGTACTTC	CASSQDECTEQYF
-	once	TRBV9	TRBJ1-2	TGTGCCAGCAGCGTAGCCTCCGGCGGCTATGGCTACACCTTC	CASSVASGGYGYTF
-	-	TRBV10-3	TRBJ2-5	TGTGCCATCAGTGATGGGGTAGGAGAGACCCAGTACTTC	CAISDGVGETQYF
TRBD2	-	TRBV18	TRBJ2-3	TGTGCCAGCTCGCTAGCGGGGGGGCCCGGTACAGATACGCAGTATTTT	CASSLAGGPGTDTQYF
-	-	TRBV29-1	TRBJ1-1	TGCAGCGTTGCTGGGGCGGCAGGGAGAGTTAACACTGAAGCTTTCTTT	CSVAGAAGRVNTEAFF
TRBD1	-	TRBV6-5	TRBJ2-7	TGTGCCAGCAGTTACAAAGGACAGGGAATCACCTACGAGCAGTACTTC	CASSYKGQGITYEQYF
-	-	TRBV2	TRBJ2-3	TGTGCCAGCAGTGAAGGAGGGATGAGCTCACGAGTGGCTTTT	CASSEGGMSSRVAF
TRBD1	-	TRBV11-2	TRBJ2-7	TGTGCCAGCAGCTTTGGACAGGCGATCTACGAGCAGTACTTC	CASSFGQAIYEQYF
TRBD1	once	TRBV13	TRBJ1-1	TGTGCCAGCAGCTCAAACAGGGGGCTTAACACTGAAGCTTTCTTT	CASSSNRGLNTEAFF